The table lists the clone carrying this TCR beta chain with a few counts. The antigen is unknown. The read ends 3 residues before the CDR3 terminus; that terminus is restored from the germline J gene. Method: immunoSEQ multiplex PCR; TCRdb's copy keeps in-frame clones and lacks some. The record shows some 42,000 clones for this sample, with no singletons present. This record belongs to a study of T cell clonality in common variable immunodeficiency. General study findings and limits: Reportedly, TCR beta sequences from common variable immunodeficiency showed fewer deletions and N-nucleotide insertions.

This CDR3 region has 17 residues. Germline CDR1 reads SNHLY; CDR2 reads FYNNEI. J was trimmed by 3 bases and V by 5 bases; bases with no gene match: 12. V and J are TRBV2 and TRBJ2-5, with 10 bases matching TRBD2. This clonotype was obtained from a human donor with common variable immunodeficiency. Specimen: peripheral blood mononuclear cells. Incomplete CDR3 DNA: TGTGCCAGCAGTAGGGACAGACTACTAGCGGGAAAAGAGACC. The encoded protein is CASSRDRLLAGKET. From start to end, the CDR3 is CASSRDRLLAGKETQYF. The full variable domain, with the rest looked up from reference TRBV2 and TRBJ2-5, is EPEVTQTPSHQVTQMGQEVILRCVPISNHLYFYWYRQILGQKVEFLVSFYNNEISEKSEIFDDQFSVERPDGSNFTLKIRSTKLEDSAMYFCASSRDRLLAGKETQYFGPGTRLLVL.